This T cell receptor (beta chain) was observed in a study of cytomegalovirus exposure and HLA in healthy donors. PCR was performed using 60 Vbeta and 13 Jbeta primers. The assay was immunoSEQ multiplex PCR, and TCRdb's table has in-frame clones only and misses some. The table includes tens of thousands of clones, about 9.5% detected once. A few counts support this clone. Sequencing was carried out using PBMCs. The clonotype originates from a man between 60 and 75 years old in good health and CMV-seropositive.

The CDR3, as DNA: TGTGCCAGCAGGGCCAAATATGGGCGTAATTCACCCCTCCACTTT. Translated: CASRAKYGRNSPLHF. This chain links TRBV25-1 with TRBJ1-6; D unresolved. Germline V gene sequence: CDR1 MGHDK, CDR2 SYGVNS. The CDR3 loop spans 15 amino acids. Trimming took off 6 bases at V and 6 bases at J, with 15 bases between the two ends.